The entry that follows covers one T cell receptor beta chain sequence. The data originate from a study of OX40 agonist ivuxolimab in advanced cancers. Study in general: Dose-escalation subjects each had hepatocellular carcinoma, melanoma, renal cell or head and neck cancer. The mean age was 60 years, ranging from roughly 23 to 90, with around four fifths of participants male. Anti-PD-1, anti-PD-L1 or anti-CTLA-4 therapy given earlier was allowed, and 35% to 50% had some.

This CDR3 has 17 amino acids. CDR1 and CDR2 from the germline V gene are SGHVS and FQNEAQ. V lost 1 base, J lost 0 bases, and 15 bases lay in between. Here immunoSEQ multiplex PCR was the method, and the copy in TCRdb shows in-frame clones only, minus some. The sample shows about 77,000 clones, roughly 87% of them seen only once. The receptor's source is an adult with an advanced solid tumor such as melanoma, head and neck, liver or kidney cancer. The sequences come from CD4+ or CD8+ T cells sorted from blood, collected in a trial of the OX40 agonist ivuxolimab. The genes are TRBV7-8 and TRBJ1-1; D remains unclear. CDR3 DNA: TGTGCCAGCAGCTTAGATTTGGGCAGAAACCTGAACACTGAAGCTTTCTTT. Translation gives CASSLDLGRNLNTEAFF.